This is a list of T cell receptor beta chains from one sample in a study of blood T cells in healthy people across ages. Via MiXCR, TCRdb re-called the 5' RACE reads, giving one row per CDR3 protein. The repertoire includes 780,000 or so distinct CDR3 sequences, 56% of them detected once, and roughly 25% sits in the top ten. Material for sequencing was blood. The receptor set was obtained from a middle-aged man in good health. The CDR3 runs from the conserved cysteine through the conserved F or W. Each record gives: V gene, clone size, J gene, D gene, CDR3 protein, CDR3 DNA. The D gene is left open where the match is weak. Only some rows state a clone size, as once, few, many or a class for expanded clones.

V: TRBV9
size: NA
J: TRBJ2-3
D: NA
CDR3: CASSVVAETALGTQYF
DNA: TGTGCCAGCAGCGTAGTAGCAGAGACCGCGCTAGGTACGCAGTATTTT

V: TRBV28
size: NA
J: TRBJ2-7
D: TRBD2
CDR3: CASSTGGRRTYEQYF
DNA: TGTGCCAGCTCCACGGGGGGAAGACGAACCTACGAGCAGTACTTC

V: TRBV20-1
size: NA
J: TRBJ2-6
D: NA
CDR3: CSARDLSQGSGANVLTF
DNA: TGCAGTGCTAGAGATCTGTCACAAGGCTCTGGGGCCAACGTCCTGACTTTC

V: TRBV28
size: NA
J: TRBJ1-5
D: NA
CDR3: CPRGGLRGNQPQHF
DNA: TGTCCTAGAGGGGGACTTCGGGGGAATCAGCCCCAGCATTTT

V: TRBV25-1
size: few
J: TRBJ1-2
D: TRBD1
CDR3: CASSDTGTGKVYGYTF
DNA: TGTGCCAGCAGTGACACCGGGACAGGGAAAGTCTATGGCTACACCTTC

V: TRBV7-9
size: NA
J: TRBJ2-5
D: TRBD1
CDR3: CASSWGTDRETQYF
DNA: TGTGCCAGCAGCTGGGGGACAGACCGAGAGACCCAGTACTTC

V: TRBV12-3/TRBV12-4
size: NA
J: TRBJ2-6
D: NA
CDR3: CASSAASSGANVLTF
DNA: TGTGCCAGCAGCGCAGCTAGTTCTGGGGCCAACGTCCTGACTTTC

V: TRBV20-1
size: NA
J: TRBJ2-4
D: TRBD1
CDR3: CSAPSRGQGTPLQYF
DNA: TGCAGTGCCCCTTCTCGGGGACAGGGGACGCCACTTCAGTACTTC

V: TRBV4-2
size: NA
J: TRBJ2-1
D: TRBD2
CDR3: CASSQEVLAGGQFF
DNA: TGTGCCAGCAGCCAAGAGGTCCTAGCGGGTGGGCAGTTCTTC

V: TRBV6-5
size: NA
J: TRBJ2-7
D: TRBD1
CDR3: CASSLTSTGGYEQYF
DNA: TGTGCCAGCAGTCTTACCTCGACAGGGGGCTACGAGCAGTACTTC

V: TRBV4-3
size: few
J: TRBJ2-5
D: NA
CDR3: CASSQDEEKTQYF
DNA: TGCGCCAGCAGCCAAGACGAGGAAAAAACCCAGTACTTC

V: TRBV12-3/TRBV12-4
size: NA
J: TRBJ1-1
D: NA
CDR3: CASSSRQVNTEAFF
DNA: TGTGCCAGCAGTTCCCGACAGGTAAACACTGAAGCTTTCTTT

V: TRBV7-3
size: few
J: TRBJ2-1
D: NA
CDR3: CASSLMGGAGPNEQFF
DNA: TGTGCCAGCAGCTTAATGGGGGGGGCGGGCCCTAATGAGCAGTTCTTC

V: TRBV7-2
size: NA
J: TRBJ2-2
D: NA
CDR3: CASNPSRGTGELFF
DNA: TGTGCCAGCAACCCATCCAGGGGCACCGGGGAGCTGTTTTTT

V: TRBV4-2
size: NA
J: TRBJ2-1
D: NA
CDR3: CASSQQVHNEQFF
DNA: TGTGCCAGCAGCCAACAAGTCCACAATGAGCAGTTCTTC

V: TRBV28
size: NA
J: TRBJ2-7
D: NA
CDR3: CASSLTGRYSYEQYF
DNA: TGTGCCAGCAGTTTAACAGGGCGGTACTCCTACGAGCAGTACTTC

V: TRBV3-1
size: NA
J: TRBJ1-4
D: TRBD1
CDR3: CASRRQGIDEKLFF
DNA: TGTGCCAGCAGGCGACAGGGGATAGATGAAAAACTGTTTTTT

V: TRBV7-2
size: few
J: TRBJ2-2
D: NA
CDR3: CASSLAAGNGELFF
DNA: TGTGCCAGCAGCTTAGCGGCGGGAAACGGGGAGCTGTTTTTT

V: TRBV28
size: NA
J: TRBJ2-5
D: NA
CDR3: CASSPPAPQETQYF
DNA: TGTGCCAGCAGCCCCCCGGCTCCTCAAGAGACCCAGTACTTC

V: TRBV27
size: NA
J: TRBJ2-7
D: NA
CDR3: CASSFNGGSPYEQYF
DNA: TGTGCCAGCAGTTTCAATGGTGGGAGCCCCTACGAGCAGTACTTC

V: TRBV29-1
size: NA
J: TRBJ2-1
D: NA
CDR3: CSVNRVVDYNEQFF
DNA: TGCAGCGTGAACAGGGTCGTAGATTACAATGAGCAGTTCTTC

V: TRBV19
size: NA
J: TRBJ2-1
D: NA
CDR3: CASRPQGDPDEQFF
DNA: TGTGCCAGTAGACCCCAGGGAGACCCTGATGAGCAGTTCTTC

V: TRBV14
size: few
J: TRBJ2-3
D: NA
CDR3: CASSLVPTDTQYF
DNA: TGTGCCAGCAGCCTCGTACCCACAGATACGCAGTATTTT

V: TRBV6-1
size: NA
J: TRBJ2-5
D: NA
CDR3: CASSGVQSQETQYF
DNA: TGTGCCAGCAGTGGGGTACAGAGCCAAGAGACCCAGTACTTC

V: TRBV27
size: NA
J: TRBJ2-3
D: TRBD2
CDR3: CASSPGTSGTYTDTQYF
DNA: TGTGCCAGCAGCCCCGGGACTAGCGGGACATACACAGATACGCAGTATTTT

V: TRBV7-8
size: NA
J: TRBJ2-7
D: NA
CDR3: CASSSDRLPDYNEQYF
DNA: TGTGCCAGCAGCTCAGACAGGCTCCCCGACTACAATGAGCAGTACTTC

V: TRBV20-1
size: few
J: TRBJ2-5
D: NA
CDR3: CSADMTQETQYF
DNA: TGCAGTGCTGATATGACACAAGAGACCCAGTACTTC

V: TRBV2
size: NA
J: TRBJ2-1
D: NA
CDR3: CASSRVGMNEQFF
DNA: TGTGCCAGCAGCAGGGTGGGTATGAATGAGCAGTTCTTC

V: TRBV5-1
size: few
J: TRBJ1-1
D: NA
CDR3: CASSLIGGRGYTEAFF
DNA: TGCGCCAGCAGCTTGATAGGAGGGCGAGGTTACACTGAAGCTTTCTTT

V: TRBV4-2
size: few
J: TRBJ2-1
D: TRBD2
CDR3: CASSQDQAGTSVHNEQFF
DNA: TGTGCCAGCAGCCAAGATCAAGCCGGGACTAGCGTCCACAATGAGCAGTTCTTC

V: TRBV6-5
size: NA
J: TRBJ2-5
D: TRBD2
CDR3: CASSRQPSGGQETQYF
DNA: TGTGCCAGCAGTCGACAACCTAGCGGGGGACAAGAGACCCAGTACTTC

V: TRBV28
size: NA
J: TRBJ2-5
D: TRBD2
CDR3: CASTPGLAGVRQYF
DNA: TGTGCCAGCACACCGGGACTAGCGGGAGTCAGGCAGTACTTC

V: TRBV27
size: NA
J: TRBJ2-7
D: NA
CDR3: CASKTQISYEQYF
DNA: TGTGCCAGCAAGACACAAATCTCCTACGAGCAGTACTTC

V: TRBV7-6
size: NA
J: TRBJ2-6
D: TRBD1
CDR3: CASSDPGQGYDGANVPTF
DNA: TGTGCCAGCAGCGATCCCGGACAGGGCTATGATGGGGCCAACGTCCCGACTTTC

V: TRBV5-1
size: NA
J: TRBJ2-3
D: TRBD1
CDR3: CASSHGTGELADTQYF
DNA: TGCGCCAGCAGCCACGGGACAGGGGAGTTAGCAGATACGCAGTATTTT

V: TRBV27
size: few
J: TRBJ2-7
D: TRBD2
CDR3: CASSKTSGGYEQYF
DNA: TGTGCCAGCAGTAAGACTAGCGGGGGTTACGAGCAGTACTTC

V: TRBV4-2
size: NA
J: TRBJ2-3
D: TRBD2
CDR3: CASSQDVASGSTDTQYF
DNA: TGTGCCAGCAGCCAAGATGTGGCTAGCGGTAGCACAGATACGCAGTATTTT

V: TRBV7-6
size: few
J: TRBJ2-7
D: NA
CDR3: CASSLYRGHFYEQYF
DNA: TGTGCCAGCAGCTTATATCGTGGACACTTCTACGAGCAGTACTTC

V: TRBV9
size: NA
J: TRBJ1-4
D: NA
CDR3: CASSGRTDPNEKLFF
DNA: TGTGCCAGCAGCGGAAGGACAGATCCTAATGAAAAACTGTTTTTT

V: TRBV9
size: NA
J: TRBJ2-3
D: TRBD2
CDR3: CASSVCREGRGFTDTQYF
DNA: TGTGCCAGCAGCGTATGTCGGGAGGGCCGAGGTTTCACAGATACGCAGTATTTT

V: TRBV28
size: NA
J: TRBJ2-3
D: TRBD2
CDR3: CASSVVAGGTDTQYF
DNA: TGTGCCAGCAGTGTGGTAGCGGGGGGCACAGATACGCAGTATTTT